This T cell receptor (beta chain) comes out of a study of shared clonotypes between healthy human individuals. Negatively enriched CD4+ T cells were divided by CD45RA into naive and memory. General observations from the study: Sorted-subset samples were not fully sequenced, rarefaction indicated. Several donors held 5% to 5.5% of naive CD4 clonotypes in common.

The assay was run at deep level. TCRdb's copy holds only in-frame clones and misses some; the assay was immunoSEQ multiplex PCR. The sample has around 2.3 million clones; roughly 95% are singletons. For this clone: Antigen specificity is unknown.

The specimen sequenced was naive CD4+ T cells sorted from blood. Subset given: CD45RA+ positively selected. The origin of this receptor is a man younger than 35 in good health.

CDR3 bases: TGTGCCAGCAGCTCGGACAGACTGGCGGGAAACACCATATATTTT. Amino acid sequence: CASSSDRLAGNTIYF. The gene calls are TRBV11-2 and TRBJ1-3, with a tentative D call TRBD1 (6 bases). This CDR3 region has 15 residues. V lost 4 bases, J lost 4 bases, and 14 bases lay in between. Per germline, CDR1 SGHAT and CDR2 FQNNGV.